The clone carrying this T cell receptor (beta chain) was counted many times. Its target is unknown. TCRdb reprocessed the 5' RACE reads with MiXCR, giving one entry per CDR3 protein. The repertoire holds fewer than 600,000 distinct CDR3 sequences, with about 20% as singletons. The CDR3 is 19 amino acids. V lost 0 bases and J lost 4; bases outside the gene matches: 8. From germline, CDR1 is LGHNA and CDR2 YNFKEQ. The sample comes from a study of T-cell memory formation after mild COVID-19. Findings and limits, study-wide: Confirmation of SARS-CoV-2 specificity was lacking for second-wave clones peaking day 37. The finding that pre-infection memory included some responding clones suggested that cross-reactive memory joined.

V and J are TRBV4-2 and TRBJ2-1, with 14 bases fitting TRBD2. The specimen sequenced was PBMCs or a T cell subset sorted from them (not recorded which). The source is an adult woman who had mild COVID-19 (a few samples of this study predate the infection). Cell type and time point are not known. In DNA form, the CDR3 reads TGTGCCAGCAGCCAAGATCTGACTAGCGGGAGGGGTAGATACAATGAGCAGTTCTTC. Encoded protein: CASSQDLTSGRGRYNEQFF.